The sequence of this T cell receptor beta chain was determined in a study of T cells in localized non-small cell lung cancer. The J segment lost 4 bases and the V segment lost 4 bases, leaving 9 bases of the junction unmatched. Germline assignment: CDR1 SGHVS and CDR2 FQNEAQ. The CDR3 spans 15 residues. Profiling relied on immunoSEQ multiplex PCR, and the TCRdb table lists in-frame clones only, not all of them. The table includes 35,000 to 40,000 clones, about 92% detected once. This clone was detected only a few times. The TCR was taken from a female donor older than 55 with stage I lung adenocarcinoma. The V and J genes are TRBV7-8 and TRBJ2-5; 7 nucleotides agree with TRBD1. The material was peripheral blood, obtained before any cancer treatment. The CDR3 spells CASSSQPQGVETQYF. For the CDR3, the DNA is TGTGCCAGCAGCTCCCAACCGCAGGGGGTAGAGACCCAGTACTTC.